The rows below give T cell receptor beta chains drawn from one sample of a study of blood T cell repertoires in COVID-19. Sequenced by immunoSEQ multiplex PCR; TCRdb stores in-frame clones only, minus some. Seen here are roughly 300,000 clones, roughly 86% observed once, and the top ten hold approximately 1.8%. The specimen was peripheral blood. The receptors derive from a woman aged 25 to 45 with COVID-19, enrolled during active disease. The CDR3 runs from the conserved cysteine through the conserved F or W. The D gene is left open where the match is weak. Not every row has a clone size; where given, it reads once, few, many or a size class.

abundance	v_gene	j_gene	d_gene	CDR3nt	CDR3aa
.	TRBV19	TRBJ2-2	.	TGTGCCAGTAGCTGGGGGCGCACCGGGGAGCTGTTTTTT	CASSWGRTGELFF
.	TRBV7-9	TRBJ2-1	TRBD2	TGTGCCAGCATCAACAGCGGGGGTCCGATGAATGAGCAGTTCTTC	CASINSGGPMNEQFF
.	TRBV5-1	TRBJ2-1	.	TGCGCCAGCAGCTTGGGGATTGGGAGCTCCTACAATGAGCAGTTCTTC	CASSLGIGSSYNEQFF
.	TRBV7-9	TRBJ2-6	.	TGTGCCAGCAGCTTTGGGGCAGGGGCCAACGTCCTGACTTTC	CASSFGAGANVLTF
.	TRBV7-8	TRBJ2-5	.	TGTGCCAGCAGCTTAGATCGAGGAGAGGAGACCCAGTACTTC	CASSLDRGEETQYF
.	TRBV4-1	TRBJ2-6	TRBD2	TGCGCCAGCAGCCATCTAGCGGGGGGGGCCAACGTCCTGACTTTC	CASSHLAGGANVLTF
once	TRBV11-1	TRBJ1-1	TRBD1	TGTGCCAGCAGCTTTGGGACAGGTGACACTGAAGCTTTCTTT	CASSFGTGDTEAFF
.	TRBV5-1	TRBJ2-3	.	TGCGCCAGCAGCTTGGAGGACTCCCGGGCAGATACGCAGTATTTT	CASSLEDSRADTQYF
once	TRBV4-1	TRBJ1-5	.	TGCGCCAGCAGCCAAGCGGGGGATCAGCCCCAGCATTTT	CASSQAGDQPQHF
.	TRBV28	TRBJ1-2	.	TGTGCCATCTCCCCGGGTTACGGCTACACCTTC	CAISPGYGYTF
.	TRBV5-1	TRBJ1-2	.	TGCGCCAGCAGCATTGGCCTTGGCTACACCTTC	CASSIGLGYTF
.	TRBV3-1/TRBV3-2	TRBJ1-1	TRBD1	TGTGCCAGCAGCCACCGGGACAGGGACACTGAAGCTTTCTTT	CASSHRDRDTEAFF
once	TRBV10-3	TRBJ2-3	.	TGTGCCATCAGCCGGGGATCTAGAGGCCCAGATACGCAGTATTTT	CAISRGSRGPDTQYF
few	TRBV24-1	TRBJ1-2	.	TGTGCCACCAGTGATACTTCTGGCTACACCTTC	CATSDTSGYTF
.	TRBV5-6	TRBJ1-2	.	TGTGCCAGCAGGGGCCGGGCCCGGAGGGGCTACTATGGCTACACCTTC	CASRGRARRGYYGYTF
.	TRBV18	TRBJ1-2	TRBD1	TGTGCCAGCTCACCAACCGGACAGGGTGACTATGGCTACACCTTC	CASSPTGQGDYGYTF
.	TRBV19	TRBJ2-1	TRBD1	TGTGCCAGTAGTCACGACAGGGGGAATGAGCAGTTCTTC	CASSHDRGNEQFF
.	TRBV3-1/TRBV3-2	TRBJ1-1	.	TGTGCCAGCAGCCAAGTAAGAGGGACTGAAGCTTTCTTT	CASSQVRGTEAFF
.	TRBV5-6	TRBJ1-2	.	TGTGCCAGCAGCTTAACCCGGAACTATGGCTACACCTTC	CASSLTRNYGYTF
.	TRBV14	TRBJ1-1	.	TGTGCCAGCAGCCCACTACGGGGAGGCGACACTGAAGCTTTCTTT	CASSPLRGGDTEAFF
.	TRBV29-1	TRBJ2-3	.	TGCAGCGTTGTCCGGGGGAGGAGCACAGATACGCAGTATTTT	CSVVRGRSTDTQYF
.	TRBV7-2	TRBJ1-5	TRBD1	TGTGCCAGCAGATCGACAGGGGTTAGCAATCAGCCCCAGCATTTT	CASRSTGVSNQPQHF
.	TRBV5-1	TRBJ1-2	TRBD1	TGCGCCAGCAGCTTCGGACAGGGGGGGTACTATGGCTACACCTTC	CASSFGQGGYYGYTF
.	TRBV5-1	TRBJ2-1	.	TGCGCCAGCAGCTTCGAGGGGGACTACAATGAGCAGTTCTTC	CASSFEGDYNEQFF
.	TRBV5-5	TRBJ1-5	.	TGTGCCAGCAGCCAAAGGGTTCAGGGTGGAAATCAGCCCCAGCATTTT	CASSQRVQGGNQPQHF
.	TRBV11-1	TRBJ2-2	.	TGTGCCAGCAGCCCCTCCTGGGGGCGCGGCACCGGGGAGCTGTTTTTT	CASSPSWGRGTGELFF
.	TRBV7-6	TRBJ2-2	.	TGTGCCAGCAAAGGCAGGCTTAACACCGGGGAGCTGTTTTTT	CASKGRLNTGELFF
.	TRBV7-3	TRBJ1-6	.	TGTGCCAGCAGCTCACAGGGTACTCATTCACCCCTCCACTTT	CASSSQGTHSPLHF
.	TRBV5-1	TRBJ2-5	TRBD2	TGCGCCAGCAGCTTGGAGGCGGGGGGATTCGGAGAGACCCAGTACTTC	CASSLEAGGFGETQYF
.	TRBV24-1	TRBJ2-7	.	TGTGCCACCAGTGAGCGGGACGGGTGGGAGCAGTACTTC	CATSERDGWEQYF
once	TRBV19	TRBJ1-1	.	TGTGCCAGTAGTATGAACAGGGCAAGTACTGAAGCTTTCTTT	CASSMNRASTEAFF
.	TRBV20-1	TRBJ2-4	.	TGCAGTGCTAGGGGGGGGCGGTCGGTCCTCTTC	CSARGGRSVLF
.	TRBV7-8	TRBJ1-4	TRBD1	TGTGCCAGCAGCCGCGGGACAGAACTGTTTTTT	CASSRGTELFF
.	TRBV28	TRBJ1-2	.	TGTGCCAGCAGCCAGGGCCTCGATGGCTACACCTTC	CASSQGLDGYTF
.	TRBV6-6	TRBJ2-2	TRBD1	TGTGCCAGCAGTCTCAGTCGGGACAGGGGGCGTACCGGGGAGCTGTTTTTT	CASSLSRDRGRTGELFF
.	TRBV9	TRBJ1-4	TRBD1	TGTGCCAGCAGCGCCCCTACAGGGGCCGCCTCTAATGAAAAACTGTTTTTT	CASSAPTGAASNEKLFF
.	TRBV15	TRBJ2-2	.	TGTGCCACCAGCTCGAAGGCGGGGCTCACCGGGGAGCTGTTTTTT	CATSSKAGLTGELFF
.	TRBV10-2	TRBJ2-7	.	TGCGCCAGCAGTGGTCAGACTGAGAACAGGGAGCAGTACTTC	CASSGQTENREQYF
.	TRBV27	TRBJ1-2	TRBD1	TGTGCCAGCAGTCGGACAGGGTATGATGGCTACACCTTC	CASSRTGYDGYTF
.	TRBV14	TRBJ1-1	TRBD1	TGTGCCAGCAGCCAAGTTGACAGGGAATTTAGAGAAGCTTTCTTT	CASSQVDREFREAFF
.	TRBV10-3	TRBJ2-2	TRBD1	TGTGCCATTAAGGCCGGGACAGAGAGCACCGGGGAGCTGTTTTTT	CAIKAGTESTGELFF
.	TRBV2	TRBJ1-2	.	TGTGCCAGCAGCCAAGGACAGTCTTCTAACTATGGCTACACCTTC	CASSQGQSSNYGYTF
.	TRBV27	TRBJ2-7	.	TGTGCCAGCAGTTTGCGACCGGGTGGTAGCGAGCAGTACTTC	CASSLRPGGSEQYF
.	TRBV18	TRBJ1-2	TRBD1	TGTGCCAGCTCACCAGGGACAGGGTATGGCTACACCTTC	CASSPGTGYGYTF
.	TRBV5-1	TRBJ1-5	.	TGCGCCAGCAGCTTATCAGGGGTTAACAATCAGCCCCAGCATTTT	CASSLSGVNNQPQHF
.	TRBV2	TRBJ2-1	.	TGTGCCAGCAGCTACCCGGGAGACAATGAGCAGTTCTTC	CASSYPGDNEQFF
.	TRBV24-1	TRBJ1-2	.	TGTGCCACCAGACCGATCCCAGATCCTAACTATGGCTACACCTTC	CATRPIPDPNYGYTF